This T cell receptor beta chain emerged from a study of blood T cells in healthy people across ages. A word on this clonotype: Its antigen is undetermined.

Germline V gene lookup returns CDR1 DFQATT and CDR2 SNEGSKA (reference sequence). CDR3 size: 16 residues. Primers used in a second PCR of about 6 to 11 cycles were a sample-barcoded 5' primer and a J-beta primer mix. A 12-random-nucleotide template-switch adaptor tagged each cDNA molecule. Each CDR3 protein gets one entry after TCRdb re-called the 5' RACE reads with MiXCR. The table includes about 640,000 distinct CDR3 sequences, about 53% detected once. Findings and limits, study-wide: Diversity of TCR beta per million T cells declined in a roughly linear way with age.

The V and J genes are TRBV20-1 and TRBJ2-7; 7 bases are shared with TRBD1. The end of the DNA aligns better with TRBJ2-4, so the J call may be wrong. The TCR was taken from a man in his sixties in good health. Sequenced sample: blood. CDR3 loop: CSARPTGSDLKNIQYF. Written as DNA, the CDR3 is TGCAGTGCTAGGCCGACAGGGAGCGACTTGAAAAACATTCAGTACTTC.